This is a list of T cell receptor beta chains from one sample in a study of shared clonotypes between healthy human individuals. Method: immunoSEQ multiplex PCR; TCRdb's copy keeps in-frame clones and lacks some. The table records just over 2,000,000 clones, about 95% of them present only once. Sequencing used naive CD4+ T cells sorted from blood. The source is a man aged 18 to 30 in good health. Each CDR3 is given with its conserved first and last residue. The D gene is left open where the match is weak. Size is omitted from some rows. Given values are once, few, many or a class for expanded clones.

v_gene	abundance	d_gene	j_gene	CDR3nt	CDR3aa
TRBV10-1	NA	NA	TRBJ2-3	TGCGCCAGCAGTGAGTCGCGCCTTCAGACAGATACGCAGTATTTT	CASSESRLQTDTQYF
TRBV7-9	once	NA	TRBJ2-7	TGTGCCAGCAGCTTAGTTCTCGAACCCTACGAGCAGTACTTC	CASSLVLEPYEQYF
TRBV7-2	NA	TRBD2	TRBJ2-3	TGTGCCAGCAGCTTAGGAGGCGGGACTAGCGGGAGGTCCACGCAGTATTTT	CASSLGGGTSGRSTQYF
TRBV5-1	NA	NA	TRBJ2-3	TGCGCCAGCAGCTTGAACGGGAGTCCGATCACAGATACGCAGTATTTT	CASSLNGSPITDTQYF
TRBV6-1	NA	NA	TRBJ2-7	TGTGCCAGCAGTGAAAATTTAGGTTCGGTTAGGGGGGCGTTCGAGCAGTACTTC	CASSENLGSVRGAFEQYF
TRBV7-6	once	NA	TRBJ1-3	TGTGCCAGCAGCTTCACAGGCAATCCTGGAAACACCATATATTTT	CASSFTGNPGNTIYF
TRBV6-5	NA	TRBD2	TRBJ2-1	TGTGCCAGCAGGCCGGGACTAGGGTACAATGAGCAGTTCTTC	CASRPGLGYNEQFF
TRBV10-3	NA	NA	TRBJ2-5	TGTGCCATCAGTGAGCGGGAAACGGAGACCCAGTACTTC	CAISERETETQYF
TRBV11-2	NA	TRBD1	TRBJ2-7	TGTGCCAGCAGCTTAGGGGACAGCTCCTACGGGATTTACGAGCAGTACTTC	CASSLGDSSYGIYEQYF
TRBV6-1	NA	TRBD2	TRBJ2-2	TGTGCCAGCAGTGAACTAGCGGTGAACACCGGGGAGCTGTTTTTT	CASSELAVNTGELFF
TRBV5-1	NA	TRBD1	TRBJ1-1	TGCGCCAGCAGCCGAGGACAGGGGAACACTGAAGCTTTCTTT	CASSRGQGNTEAFF
TRBV2	NA	NA	TRBJ1-5	TGTGCCAGCAGTGAGCCCGACCTGGCAGGGGATCAGCCCCAGCATTTT	CASSEPDLAGDQPQHF
TRBV10-3	few	NA	TRBJ2-7	TGTGCCATCAGTGATCAGGCGGGCGAGCAGTACTTC	CAISDQAGEQYF
TRBV7-9	NA	NA	TRBJ2-3	TGTGCCAGCATCCGAGGTGGGGGAGATACGCAGTATTTT	CASIRGGGDTQYF
TRBV11-2	once	NA	TRBJ2-7	TGTGCCAGCAGCTTAGATCAAGTAGACTCCTACGAGCAGTACTTC	CASSLDQVDSYEQYF
TRBV4-1	NA	NA	TRBJ1-6	TGCGCCAGCCGAGGGGGGGGACTCTATAATTCACCCCTCCACTTT	CASRGGGLYNSPLHF
TRBV4-1	once	NA	TRBJ2-7	TGCGCCAGCAGCCAAGAAATCACGGTGAACTACGAGCAGTACTTC	CASSQEITVNYEQYF
TRBV7-6	NA	NA	TRBJ2-7	TGTGCCAGCAGCTTGAGCGGAAACTCCTACGAGCAGTACTTC	CASSLSGNSYEQYF
TRBV2	NA	TRBD1	TRBJ1-6	TGTGCCAGCCGACAGGGGGCATCGGATTCACCCCTCCACTTT	CASRQGASDSPLHF
TRBV10-1	NA	NA	TRBJ2-7	TGCGCCAGCAGTGACCTTGATCTGGGAACCCACGAGCAGTACTTC	CASSDLDLGTHEQYF
TRBV30	NA	TRBD1	TRBJ1-2	TGTGCCTGTAGGGACAGAACTAACTATGGCTACACCTTC	CACRDRTNYGYTF
TRBV25-1	NA	NA	TRBJ1-2	TGTGCCAGCAGTGACCCGGGGAACTATGGCTACACCTTC	CASSDPGNYGYTF
TRBV20-1	NA	NA	TRBJ2-7	TGCAGTGCGGCCAGGGGCTACGAGCAGTACTTC	CSAARGYEQYF
TRBV5-5	once	TRBD2	TRBJ2-7	TGTGCCAGCAGCCCGGGACTAGCGGATACCTACGAGCAGTACTTC	CASSPGLADTYEQYF
TRBV5-1	NA	TRBD2	TRBJ2-2	TGCGCCAGCAGCTTGAAATCTCCGACTAGCGGGAGTGTTACCGGGGAGCTGTTTTTT	CASSLKSPTSGSVTGELFF
TRBV5-5	NA	NA	TRBJ2-2	TGTGCCAGCAGCTTGGCGGCCGGGACAAGCACCGGGGAGCTGTTTTTT	CASSLAAGTSTGELFF
TRBV6-6	NA	NA	TRBJ1-1	TGTGCCAGCACTCAGGACAATAGACAAGCTTTCTTT	CASTQDNRQAFF
TRBV1	NA	NA	TRBJ2-1	TGCACCAGCAGCCACTTACTAGCGGGGGACAACAATGAGCAGTTCTTC	CTSSHLLAGDNNEQFF
TRBV5-4	NA	NA	TRBJ2-6	TGTGCCAGCAGCTTGGGAGGGCCGTCTGGGGCCAACGTCCTGACTTTC	CASSLGGPSGANVLTF
TRBV10-3	NA	TRBD2	TRBJ2-3	TGTGCCATCAGTTCGGGACTAGCGGCCGCAGATACGCAGTATTTT	CAISSGLAAADTQYF
TRBV7-2	NA	NA	TRBJ2-7	TGTGCCAGCAGCTTAGAAAGCGGTTTATACGAGCAGTACTTC	CASSLESGLYEQYF
TRBV7-2	NA	NA	TRBJ1-5	TGTGCCAGCAGCTTCTCTAGCAATCAGCCCCAGCATTTT	CASSFSSNQPQHF
TRBV5-1	once	NA	TRBJ2-3	TGCGCCAGCAGCAACCCCGGGGCAGATACGCAGTATTTT	CASSNPGADTQYF
TRBV29-1	NA	NA	TRBJ1-5	TGCAGCGTTGTTACAGGATTGTCCCAAAGCAATCAGCCCCAGCATTTT	CSVVTGLSQSNQPQHF
TRBV25-1	once	NA	TRBJ2-3	TGTGCCAGCAGGGAACAGGGACGCTTCACAGATACGCAGTATTTT	CASREQGRFTDTQYF
TRBV27	NA	NA	TRBJ1-6	TGTGCCAGCAGTTGGAATAATTCACCCCTCCACTTT	CASSWNNSPLHF
TRBV14	NA	NA	TRBJ2-1	TGTGCCAGCAGCCACGTTGACGGGGGGCAGTACAATGAGCAGTTCTTC	CASSHVDGGQYNEQFF
TRBV11-2	NA	TRBD1	TRBJ2-1	TGTGCCAGCAGCTCGGGACAGGTGACCAATGAGCAGTTCTTC	CASSSGQVTNEQFF
TRBV10-3	NA	TRBD2	TRBJ2-3	TGTGCCATCAGTGAGGGACTAGCGGGGAGCACAGATACGCAGTATTTT	CAISEGLAGSTDTQYF
TRBV7-3	NA	NA	TRBJ2-7	TGTGCCAGCAGCCAGGGGACCACCTCCTACGAGCAGTACTTC	CASSQGTTSYEQYF
TRBV30	NA	NA	TRBJ1-2	TGTGCCTGGTTGAAACGGCCCGGCGGGAGCTATGGCTACACCTTC	CAWLKRPGGSYGYTF
TRBV14	NA	NA	TRBJ1-5	TGTGCCAGCAGCCAAGCAGGCCTCAATCAGCCCCAGCATTTT	CASSQAGLNQPQHF
TRBV4-1	NA	NA	TRBJ1-6	TGCGCCAGCAGCCAAGCGACCGTAAGCTCCTATAATTCACCCCTCCACTTT	CASSQATVSSYNSPLHF
TRBV19	NA	NA	TRBJ1-3	TGTGCCAGTAGTACCAGGGGAAACACCATATATTTT	CASSTRGNTIYF
TRBV30	NA	NA	TRBJ1-3	TGTGCCTGGAGTGTTGGAGGGACTGGAAACACCATATATTTT	CAWSVGGTGNTIYF
TRBV28	NA	NA	TRBJ1-6	TGTGCCAGCAGTACAGAACAGGGAATAGGGAGATCACCCCTCCACTTT	CASSTEQGIGRSPLHF
TRBV18	NA	NA	TRBJ1-1	TGTGCCACCCTAGAAACCATGAACACTGAAGCTTTCTTT	CATLETMNTEAFF
TRBV7-2	NA	TRBD1	TRBJ1-2	TGTGCCAGCAGCTCCGTGACAGGGTTCTATGGCTACACCTTC	CASSSVTGFYGYTF
TRBV27	once	NA	TRBJ1-2	TGTGCCAGCAGTTCGCAGGGACTCTCTGGCTACACCTTC	CASSSQGLSGYTF
TRBV5-1	NA	NA	TRBJ2-7	TGCGCCAGCAGTAGGGACACAGGCTCCTACGAGCAGTACTTC	CASSRDTGSYEQYF
TRBV30	once	TRBD1	TRBJ2-7	TGTGCCTGGAGGCCGGGACAGAACTCCTACGAGCAGTACTTC	CAWRPGQNSYEQYF